This T cell receptor beta chain was obtained from a study of PD-L1 blockade in urothelial cancer. Whole-study context: The patients had undergone anywhere from 0 to 3 prior chemotherapy regimens.

J lost 5 bases, V lost 3 bases, and 4 bases had no gene match. Germline CDR1 and CDR2: KGHSH and LQKENI. This CDR3 has 14 amino acids. Generated by immunoSEQ multiplex PCR, the TCRdb table keeps only in-frame clones and is missing some. The sample carries 85,000 to 100,000 clones, around 87% recorded once. Only one count was recorded for this clone. Time point defined: pretreatment peripheral blood. The specimen comprised PBMCs, sampled around atezolizumab (anti-PD-L1) treatment. The chain is built from TRBV18 and TRBJ2-7, with 10 bases matching TRBD1. This TCR came from a man between 60 and 75 years old with urothelial cancer. Here the CDR3 reads CASSPWDRGDEQYF. CDR3 nucleotide sequence: TGTGCCAGCTCACCTTGGGACAGGGGCGACGAGCAGTACTTC.